Reported below is one TCR beta chain. One base separates it from a far larger clone, so it is likely a read error. Genomic DNA from unsorted samples was obtained from around 100 million PBMCs (per sample). Several immunoSEQ 96-well plates shared each subset's DNA, each plate a replicate. Approximately 29,000 T cell genomes, or approximately 300 ng DNA, went into replicate PCRs of unsorted PBMC. The assay was immunoSEQ multiplex PCR, and TCRdb's table has in-frame clones only and misses some. The repertoire holds about half a million clones, with 81% as singletons. The V end lost 4 bases, the J end lost 0 bases, and 10 bases lay between the germline ends. The CDR3 sequence is 16 residues long. Germline-derived CDR1 and CDR2 are LGHNA and YNFKEQ. The data were obtained in a study of shared clonotypes between healthy human individuals. About the research overall: Donor ages ranged 18 to 49 years: two women, a few men.

This sequence originates from a middle-aged woman in good health. Some clones in this sample may be carry-over from other donors' samples. V usage is TRBV4-2 and J usage is TRBJ2-6; D is ambiguous. The specimen sequenced was PBMCs. Here the CDR3 reads CASSREYSSGANVLTF. CDR3 sequence (DNA): TGTGCCAGCAGCCGAGAGTATAGCTCTGGGGCCAACGTCCTGACTTTC.